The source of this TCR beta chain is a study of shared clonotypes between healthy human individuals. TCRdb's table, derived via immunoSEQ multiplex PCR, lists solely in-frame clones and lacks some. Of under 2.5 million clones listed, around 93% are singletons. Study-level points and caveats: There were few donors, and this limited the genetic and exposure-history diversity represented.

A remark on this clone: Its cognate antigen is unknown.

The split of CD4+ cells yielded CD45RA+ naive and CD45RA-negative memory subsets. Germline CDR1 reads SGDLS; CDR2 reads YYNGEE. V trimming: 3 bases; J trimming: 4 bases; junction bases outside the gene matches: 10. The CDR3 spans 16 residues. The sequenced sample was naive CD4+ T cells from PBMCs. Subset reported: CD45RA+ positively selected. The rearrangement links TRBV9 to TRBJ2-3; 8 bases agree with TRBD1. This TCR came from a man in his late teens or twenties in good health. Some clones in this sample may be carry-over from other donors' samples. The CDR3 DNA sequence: TGTGCCAGCAGCGAGGGGACAGGTGGTTGGGCAGATACGCAGTATTTT. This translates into CASSEGTGGWADTQYF.